A selection of T cell receptor beta chains follows, all from one sample in a study of blood T cell repertoires in COVID-19. Clones were sequenced by immunoSEQ multiplex PCR, and TCRdb holds only the in-frame ones, with some missing. Found here are about 74,000 clones, 70% to 80% of them singletons; the top ten hold roughly 15%. The specimen was peripheral blood. All receptors come from a human donor in a cohort sampled during active COVID-19. Both conserved end residues are part of each CDR3. Fields, in order: D gene, V gene, CDR3 protein. A D gene is named only where the DNA matches it firmly.

NA | TRBV21-1 | CASSSRDSSTEQYF
TRBD1 | TRBV11-2 | CASSRQGALAEAFF
NA | TRBV9 | CASSALGLAPFTGELFF
TRBD2 | TRBV30 | CAWSVLAGAASFF
NA | TRBV30 | CAWNRGGTRVTNEKLFF
NA | TRBV6-5 | CASRTNYRELYGYTF
TRBD1 | TRBV7-8 | CASSLTGKEDQPQHF
NA | TRBV6-6 | CASSLTGAAYNEQFF
NA | TRBV11-2 | CASSLGDQGTQYF
NA | TRBV5-1 | CASSLTYNQPQHF
TRBD2 | TRBV10-1 | CASSEGTSGRYEQYF
TRBD1 | TRBV18 | CASSPTGGRHEQYF
NA | TRBV5-1 | CASSSPGYEQYF
NA | TRBV10-2 | CASSESGAAGQPQHF
NA | TRBV27 | CASSLAGLGPTNTEAFF
NA | TRBV18 | CASSPNREVSYGANVLTF
NA | TRBV30 | CAWSVGGQTYEQYF
TRBD2 | TRBV6-5 | CASKRESASYNEQFF
TRBD2 | TRBV7-2 | CASGTRGGRGRDTQYF
NA | TRBV30 | CACGGEGQPQHF
NA | TRBV2 | CASRKRGHWEEKLFF
NA | TRBV6-6 | CASSLREATEAFF